One and the same sample provided the 3 T cell receptor beta chains below, sequenced in a study of OX40 agonist ivuxolimab in advanced cancers. Method: immunoSEQ multiplex PCR; TCRdb's copy keeps in-frame clones and lacks some. The sample lists over 85,000 clones, 80% to 95% occurring once. Sequences were derived from CD4+ or CD8+ T cells sorted from blood, sampled in a trial of the OX40 agonist ivuxolimab. The receptor source for this set is an adult with an advanced solid tumor such as melanoma, head and neck, liver or kidney cancer.

This chain connects TRBV19 to TRBJ1-2, with 7 bases fitting TRBD1. The CDR3 totals 16 residues. The germline V gene encodes CDR1 LNHDA and CDR2 SQIVND (reference sequence). V trimming: 3 bases; J trimming: 3 bases; junction bases outside the gene matches: 10. The CDR3 DNA follows: TGTGCCAGTAGTATGTTTTTGAGGGGGCAGGACTATGGCTACACCTTC. Amino acid sequence: CASSMFLRGQDYGYTF.

The rearrangement links TRBV4-3 to TRBJ1-1; D is unclear. Germline CDR1 reads LGHNA; CDR2 reads YSLEER. The ends were cut back, 0 bases at V and 0 bases at J, with 11 bases in the middle. The CDR3 sequence is 16 residues long. This CDR3 is CASSQDLGQMNTEAFF. DNA of the CDR3: TGCGCCAGCAGCCAAGATCTGGGCCAGATGAACACTGAAGCTTTCTTT.

The table lists this clone with a count of one. This chain uses TRBV7-6 with TRBJ2-3, with 13 bases fitting TRBD2. The trim removed 2 bases at V and 2 bases at J, leaving 7 bases unmatched. CDR3 size: 18 residues. Per germline, CDR1 SGHVS and CDR2 FNYEAQ. The CDR3: CASSLRRGLAGITDTQYF. CDR3 sequence (DNA): TGTGCCAGCAGCTTACGGCGGGGACTAGCGGGGATCACAGATACGCAGTATTTT.